This T cell receptor beta chain was observed in a study of blood T cell repertoires in COVID-19. Assay used: immunoSEQ multiplex PCR; TCRdb lists only in-frame clones, some missing. Of some 190,000 clones listed, more than 75% are singletons. In terms of age and location, participants ranged from about 18 to 95 years and lived in approximately 24 US areas. Categorization into cohorts depended on clinical history that participants reported. The CDR3 extends over 13 amino acids. J lost 2 bases, V lost 7 bases, and 2 bases had no gene match. The chain employs TRBV12-3 or TRBV12-4 and TRBJ1-2, with 9 bases aligning to TRBD1. This TCR was recovered from a man aged 25-40 years with acute COVID-19. Sequences were obtained from PBMCs or T cells enriched from blood (not recorded which). CDR3: CASNGQGNYGYTF. The CDR3 DNA sequence: TGTGCCAGCAACGGACAGGGGAACTATGGCTACACCTTC.